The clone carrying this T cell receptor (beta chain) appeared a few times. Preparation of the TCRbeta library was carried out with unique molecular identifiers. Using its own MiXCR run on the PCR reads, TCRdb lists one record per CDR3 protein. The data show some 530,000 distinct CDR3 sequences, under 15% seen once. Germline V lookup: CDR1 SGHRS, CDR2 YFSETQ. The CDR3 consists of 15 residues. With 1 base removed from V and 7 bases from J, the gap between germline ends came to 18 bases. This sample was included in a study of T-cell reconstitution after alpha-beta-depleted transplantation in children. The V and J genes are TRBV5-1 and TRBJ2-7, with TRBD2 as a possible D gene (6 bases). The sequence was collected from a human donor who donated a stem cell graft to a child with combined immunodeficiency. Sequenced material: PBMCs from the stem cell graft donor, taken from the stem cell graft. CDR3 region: CASSLSQGGSWEQYF. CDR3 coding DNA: TGCGCCAGCAGCTTGTCTCAGGGAGGATCGTGGGAGCAGTACTTC.